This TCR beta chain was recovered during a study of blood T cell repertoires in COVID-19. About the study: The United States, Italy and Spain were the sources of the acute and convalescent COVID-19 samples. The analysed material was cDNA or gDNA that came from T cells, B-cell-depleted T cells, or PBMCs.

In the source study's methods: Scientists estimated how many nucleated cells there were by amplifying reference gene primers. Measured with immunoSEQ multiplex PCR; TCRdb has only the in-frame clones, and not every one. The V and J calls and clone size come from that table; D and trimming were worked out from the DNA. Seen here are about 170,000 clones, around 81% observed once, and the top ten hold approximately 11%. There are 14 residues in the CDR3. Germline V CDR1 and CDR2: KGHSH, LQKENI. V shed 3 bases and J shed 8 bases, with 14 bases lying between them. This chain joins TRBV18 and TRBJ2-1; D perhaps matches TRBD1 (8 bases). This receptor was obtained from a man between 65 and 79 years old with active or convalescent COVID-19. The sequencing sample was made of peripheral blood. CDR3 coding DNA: TGTGCCAGCTCACCCACAGGGGGGGTTTATGAGCAGTTCTTC. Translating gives CASSPTGGVYEQFF. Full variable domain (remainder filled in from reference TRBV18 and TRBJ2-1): NAGVMQNPRHLVRRRGQEARLRCSPMKGHSHVYWYRQLPEEGLKFMVYLQKENIIDESGMPKERFSAEFPKEGPSILRIQQVVRGDSAAYFCASSPTGGVYEQFFGPGTRLTVL.